This T cell receptor beta chain was identified in a study of tumor-infiltrating lymphocytes in localized non-small cell lung cancer. The CDR3 covers 15 residues. Trimming took 2 bases from V and 4 from J, leaving 14 bases between them. Per the germline V gene, CDR1 is LNHNV and CDR2 is YYDKDF (reference sequence). The data were produced by immunoSEQ multiplex PCR, yet TCRdb's version contains in-frame clones alone and is incomplete. In the table there are about 18,000 clones, roughly two thirds of which are singletons. This receptor was obtained from a human donor with non-small cell lung cancer. The sample comprised lung tumor tissue. The V and J genes are TRBV15 and TRBJ2-5; a weak D match, TRBD1 (6 bases). The CDR3 protein is CATSRHKQGRETQYF. The CDR3, as DNA: TGTGCCACCAGCAGACATAAACAGGGAAGAGAGACCCAGTACTTC.